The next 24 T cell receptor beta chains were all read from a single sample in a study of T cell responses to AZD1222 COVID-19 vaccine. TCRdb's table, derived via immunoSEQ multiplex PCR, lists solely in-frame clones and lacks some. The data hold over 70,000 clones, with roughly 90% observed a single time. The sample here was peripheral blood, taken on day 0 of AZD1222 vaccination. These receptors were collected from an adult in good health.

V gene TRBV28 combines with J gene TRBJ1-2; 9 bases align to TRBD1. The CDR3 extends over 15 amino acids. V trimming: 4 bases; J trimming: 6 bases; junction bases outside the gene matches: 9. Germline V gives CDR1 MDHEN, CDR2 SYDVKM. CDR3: CASSYQQGASHGYTF. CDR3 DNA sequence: TGTGCCAGCAGTTACCAACAGGGGGCATCCCATGGCTACACCTTC.

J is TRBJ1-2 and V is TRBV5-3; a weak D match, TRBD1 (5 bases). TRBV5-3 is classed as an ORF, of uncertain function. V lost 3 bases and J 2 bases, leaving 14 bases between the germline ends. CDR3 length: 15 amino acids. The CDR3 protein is CARSSREGLNYGYTF. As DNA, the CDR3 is TGTGCCAGAAGCTCAAGGGAGGGGCTCAACTATGGCTACACCTTC.

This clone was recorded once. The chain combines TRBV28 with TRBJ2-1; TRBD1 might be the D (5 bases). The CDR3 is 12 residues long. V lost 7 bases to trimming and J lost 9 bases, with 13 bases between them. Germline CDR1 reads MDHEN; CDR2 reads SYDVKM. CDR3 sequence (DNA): TGTGCCAGCAAGCAGGGCCTCCGTGAGCAGTTCTTC. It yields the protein CASKQGLREQFF.

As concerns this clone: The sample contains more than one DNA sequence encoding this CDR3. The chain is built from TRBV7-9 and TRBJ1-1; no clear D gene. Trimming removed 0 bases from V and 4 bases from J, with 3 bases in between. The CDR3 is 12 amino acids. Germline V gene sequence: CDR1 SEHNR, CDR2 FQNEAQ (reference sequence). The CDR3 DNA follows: TGTGCCAGCAGCTTAGCGTCCACTGAAGCTTTCTTT. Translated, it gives CASSLASTEAFF.

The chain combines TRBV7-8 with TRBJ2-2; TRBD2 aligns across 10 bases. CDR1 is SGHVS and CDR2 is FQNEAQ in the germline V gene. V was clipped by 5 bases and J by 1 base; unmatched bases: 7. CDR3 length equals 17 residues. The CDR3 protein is CASSPRTSGMNTGELFF. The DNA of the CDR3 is TGTGCCAGCAGCCCACGGACTAGCGGTATGAACACCGGGGAGCTGTTTTTT.

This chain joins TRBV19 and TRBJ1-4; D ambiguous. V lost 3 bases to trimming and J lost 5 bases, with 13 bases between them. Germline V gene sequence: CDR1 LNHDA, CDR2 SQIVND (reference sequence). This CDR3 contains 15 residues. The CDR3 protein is CASSIPSIANEKLFF. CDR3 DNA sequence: TGTGCCAGTAGTATCCCGTCCATCGCGAATGAAAAACTGTTTTTT.

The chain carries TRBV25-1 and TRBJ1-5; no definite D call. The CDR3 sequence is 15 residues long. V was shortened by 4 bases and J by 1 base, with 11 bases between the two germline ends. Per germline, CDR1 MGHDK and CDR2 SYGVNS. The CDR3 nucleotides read TGTGCCAGCAGTGGGGGAGGACTAAGCAATCAGCCCCAGCATTTT. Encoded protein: CASSGGGLSNQPQHF.

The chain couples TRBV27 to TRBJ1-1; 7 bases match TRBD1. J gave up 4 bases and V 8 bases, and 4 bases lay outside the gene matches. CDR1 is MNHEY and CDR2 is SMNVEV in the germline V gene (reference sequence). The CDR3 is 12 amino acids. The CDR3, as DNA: TGTGCCAGCCAGTCAGGGGGCACTGAAGCTTTCTTT. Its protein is CASQSGGTEAFF.

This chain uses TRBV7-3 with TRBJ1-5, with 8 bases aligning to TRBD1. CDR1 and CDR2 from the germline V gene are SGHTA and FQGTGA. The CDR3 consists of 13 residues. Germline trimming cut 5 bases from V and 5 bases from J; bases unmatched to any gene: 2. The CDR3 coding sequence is TGTGCCAGCAGCCCGACAGGGGATCAGCCCCAGCATTTT. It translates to CASSPTGDQPQHF.

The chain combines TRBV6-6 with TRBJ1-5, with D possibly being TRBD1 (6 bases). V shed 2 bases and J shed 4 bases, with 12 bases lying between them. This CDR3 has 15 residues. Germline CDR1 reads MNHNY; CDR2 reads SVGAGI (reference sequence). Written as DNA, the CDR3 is TGTGCCAGCAGTTACCCAGGACAGTATAATCAGCCCCAGCATTTT. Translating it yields CASSYPGQYNQPQHF.

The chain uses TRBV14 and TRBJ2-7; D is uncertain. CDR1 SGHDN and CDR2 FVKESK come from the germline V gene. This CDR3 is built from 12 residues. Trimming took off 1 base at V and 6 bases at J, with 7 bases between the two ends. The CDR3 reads CASSQAFGEQYF. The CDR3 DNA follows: TGTGCCAGCAGCCAAGCTTTCGGCGAGCAGTACTTC.

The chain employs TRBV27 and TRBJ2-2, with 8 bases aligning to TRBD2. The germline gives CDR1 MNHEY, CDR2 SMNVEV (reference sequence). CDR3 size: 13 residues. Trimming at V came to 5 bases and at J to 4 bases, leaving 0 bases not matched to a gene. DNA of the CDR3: TGTGCCAGCAGTCGGGGGGGCACCGGGGAGCTGTTTTTT. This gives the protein CASSRGGTGELFF.

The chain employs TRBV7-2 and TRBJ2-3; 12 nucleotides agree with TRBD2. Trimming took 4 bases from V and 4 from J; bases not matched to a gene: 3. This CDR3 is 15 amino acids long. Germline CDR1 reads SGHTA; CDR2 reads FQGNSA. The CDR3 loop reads CASSWTSGKADTQYF. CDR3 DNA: TGTGCCAGCAGCTGGACTAGCGGGAAGGCAGATACGCAGTATTTT.

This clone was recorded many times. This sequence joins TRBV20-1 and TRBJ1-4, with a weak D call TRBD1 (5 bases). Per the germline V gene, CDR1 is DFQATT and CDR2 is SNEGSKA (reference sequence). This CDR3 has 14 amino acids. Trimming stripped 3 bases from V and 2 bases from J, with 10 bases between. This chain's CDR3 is CSASRSGTNEKLFF. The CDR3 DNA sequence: TGCAGTGCTAGTAGGTCAGGGACTAATGAAAAACTGTTTTTT.

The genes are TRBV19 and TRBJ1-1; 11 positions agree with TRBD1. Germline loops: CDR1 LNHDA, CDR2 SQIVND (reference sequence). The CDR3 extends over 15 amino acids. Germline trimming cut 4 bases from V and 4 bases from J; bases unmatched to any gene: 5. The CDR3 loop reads CASSTTGTGGTEAFF. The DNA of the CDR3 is TGTGCCAGTAGTACCACCGGGACAGGGGGCACTGAAGCTTTCTTT.

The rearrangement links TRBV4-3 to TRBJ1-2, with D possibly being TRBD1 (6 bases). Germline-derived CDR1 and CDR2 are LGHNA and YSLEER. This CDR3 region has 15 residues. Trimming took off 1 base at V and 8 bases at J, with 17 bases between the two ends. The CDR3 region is CASSQVWGGAVGYTF. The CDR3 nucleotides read TGCGCCAGCAGCCAAGTCTGGGGGGGCGCGGTAGGCTACACCTTC.

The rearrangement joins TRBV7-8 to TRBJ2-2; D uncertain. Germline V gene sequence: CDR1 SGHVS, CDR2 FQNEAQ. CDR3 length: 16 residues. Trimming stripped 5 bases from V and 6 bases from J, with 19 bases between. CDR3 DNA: TGTGCCAGCAGCCGAGCGATCGGTGGCATAGCCGGGGAGCTGTTTTTT. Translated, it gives CASSRAIGGIAGELFF.

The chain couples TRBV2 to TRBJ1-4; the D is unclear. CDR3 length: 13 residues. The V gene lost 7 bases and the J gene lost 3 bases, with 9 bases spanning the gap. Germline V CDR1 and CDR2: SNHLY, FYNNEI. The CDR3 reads CASTWRANEKLFF. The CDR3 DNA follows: TGTGCCAGCACATGGAGGGCTAATGAAAAACTGTTTTTT.

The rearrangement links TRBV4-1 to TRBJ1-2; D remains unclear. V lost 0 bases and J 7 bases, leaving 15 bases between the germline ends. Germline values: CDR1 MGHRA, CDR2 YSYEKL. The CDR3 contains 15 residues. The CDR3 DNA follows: TGCGCCAGCAGCCAAGAGGGTGGGCTCCCGCGTGGCTACACCTTC. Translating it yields CASSQEGGLPRGYTF.

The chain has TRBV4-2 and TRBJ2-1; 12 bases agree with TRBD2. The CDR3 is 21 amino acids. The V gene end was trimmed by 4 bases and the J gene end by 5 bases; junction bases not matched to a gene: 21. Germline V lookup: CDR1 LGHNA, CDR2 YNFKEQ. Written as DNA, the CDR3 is TGTGCCAGCAGCCCCCGCCCCCTAGCGGGAGGGCGCTGGGGCTACAACAATGAGCAGTTCTTC. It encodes CASSPRPLAGGRWGYNNEQFF.

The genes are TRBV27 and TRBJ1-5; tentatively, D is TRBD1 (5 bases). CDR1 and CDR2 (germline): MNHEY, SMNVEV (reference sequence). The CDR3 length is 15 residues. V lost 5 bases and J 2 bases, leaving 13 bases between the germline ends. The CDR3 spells CASSPLGEGNQPQHF. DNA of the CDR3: TGTGCCAGCAGTCCACTGGGGGAAGGCAATCAGCCCCAGCATTTT.

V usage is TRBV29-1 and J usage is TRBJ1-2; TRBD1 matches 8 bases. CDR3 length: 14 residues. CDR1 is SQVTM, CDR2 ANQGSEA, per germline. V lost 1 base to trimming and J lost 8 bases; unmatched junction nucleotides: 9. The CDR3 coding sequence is TGCAGCGTTGAAGCCATCTCAGGGGGCCTGGGCTACACCTTC. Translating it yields CSVEAISGGLGYTF.

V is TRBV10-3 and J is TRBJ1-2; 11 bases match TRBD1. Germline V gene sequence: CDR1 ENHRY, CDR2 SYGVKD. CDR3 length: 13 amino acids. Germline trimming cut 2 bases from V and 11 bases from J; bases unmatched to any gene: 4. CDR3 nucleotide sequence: TGTGCCATCAGTGAGGGACAGGGGGCGAGTTACACCTTC. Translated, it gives CAISEGQGASYTF.

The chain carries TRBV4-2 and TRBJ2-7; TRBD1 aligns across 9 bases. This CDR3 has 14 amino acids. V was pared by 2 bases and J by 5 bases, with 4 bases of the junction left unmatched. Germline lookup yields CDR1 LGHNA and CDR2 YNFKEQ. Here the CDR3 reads CASSQPGQGHEQYF. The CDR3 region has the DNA TGTGCCAGCAGCCAACCGGGACAGGGCCACGAGCAGTACTTC.